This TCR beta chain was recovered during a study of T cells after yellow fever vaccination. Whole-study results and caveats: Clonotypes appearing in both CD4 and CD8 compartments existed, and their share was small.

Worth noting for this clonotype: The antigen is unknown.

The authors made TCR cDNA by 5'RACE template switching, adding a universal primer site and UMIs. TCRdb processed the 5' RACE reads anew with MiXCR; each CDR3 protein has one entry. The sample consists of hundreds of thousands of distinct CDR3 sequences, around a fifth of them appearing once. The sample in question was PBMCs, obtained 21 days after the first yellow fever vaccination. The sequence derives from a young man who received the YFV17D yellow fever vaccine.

This CDR3 is CASSTTGLRYGYTF. In DNA, the CDR3 is TGTGCCAGCAGCACGACGGGGCTTAGATATGGCTACACCTTC. The chain is built from TRBV7-9 and TRBJ1-2; D is perhaps TRBD1 (5 bases). Looked up from germline, CDR1 is SEHNR and CDR2 is FQNEAQ (reference sequence). The germline V and J ends were trimmed by 5 bases and 5 bases, with 15 bases remaining between them. The CDR3 is made up of 14 amino acids. The full variable domain, rest sourced from reference TRBV7-9 and TRBJ1-2, is DTGVSQNPRHKITKRGQNVTFRCDPISEHNRLYWYRQTLGQGPEFLTYFQNEAQLEKSRLLSDRFSAERPKGSFSTLEIQRTEQGDSAMYLCASSTTGLRYGYTFGSGTRLTVV.